Listed here are 5 T cell receptor beta chains from one sample, sequenced in a study of PD-1 blockade in classical Hodgkin lymphoma. All patients relapsed after autologous stem cell transplantation, and brentuximab vedotin exposure varied. Profiling relied on immunoSEQ multiplex PCR, and the TCRdb table lists in-frame clones only, not all of them. The data contain about 98,000 clones, 80% to 95% of them seen just once; the ten biggest clones take up 2.8%. This specimen was peripheral blood mononuclear cells (PBMCs), taken at baseline. The receptors originated from a human donor with classical Hodgkin lymphoma.

The genes are TRBV5-1 and TRBJ1-4, with a possible D match to TRBD1 (6 bases). V lost 2 bases and J 0 bases, leaving 14 bases between the germline ends. The CDR3 totals 17 residues. Germline lookup yields CDR1 SGHRS and CDR2 YFSETQ. The CDR3 DNA sequence: TGCGCCAGCAGCTTAAACCCTAGACAGGCAACTAATGAAAAACTGTTTTTT. It is translated as CASSLNPRQATNEKLFF.

The chain is built from TRBV10-3 and TRBJ1-5, with 9 positions matching TRBD1. Germline V gene lookup returns CDR1 ENHRY and CDR2 SYGVKD. The V gene end was trimmed by 0 bases and the J gene end by 4 bases; junction bases not matched to a gene: 1. The CDR3 covers 15 residues. CDR3: CAISESGQGNQPQHF. CDR3 nucleotide sequence: TGTGCCATCAGTGAGTCGGGACAGGGAAATCAGCCCCAGCATTTT.

This clone was observed a handful of times. The chain couples TRBV4-1 to TRBJ2-7; TRBD2 matches at 11 bases. Germline CDR1 is MGHRA and CDR2 is YSYEKL. Unmatched junction bases numbered 4, after V lost 1 base and J lost 2 bases. The CDR3 is 16 residues long. CDR3 sequence (DNA): TGCGCCAGCAGCCAAGTGTCTAGCGGGAGGCCCTACGAGCAGTACTTC. Translation: CASSQVSSGRPYEQYF.

In its sample, this clone was seen a few times. The V and J genes are TRBV7-9 and TRBJ2-2; 9 bases line up with TRBD1. The CDR3 is 16 residues long. J lost 3 bases, V lost 4 bases, and 6 bases had no gene match. Germline V CDR1 and CDR2: SEHNR, FQNEAQ (reference sequence). For the CDR3, the DNA is TGTGCCAGCAGCTCCTGGGGACAGGGACACACCGGGGAGCTGTTTTTT. This encodes CASSSWGQGHTGELFF.

The chain couples TRBV5-1 to TRBJ2-1; D possibly corresponds to TRBD2 (6 bases). V dropped 2 bases and J dropped 0 bases, with 12 bases sitting between them. Germline CDR1 and CDR2: SGHRS and YFSETQ. The CDR3 is 16 residues long. The CDR3 coding sequence is TGCGCCAGCAGCTTAGGCCAGCGGGCCTCCTACAATGAGCAGTTCTTC. Its protein product is CASSLGQRASYNEQFF.